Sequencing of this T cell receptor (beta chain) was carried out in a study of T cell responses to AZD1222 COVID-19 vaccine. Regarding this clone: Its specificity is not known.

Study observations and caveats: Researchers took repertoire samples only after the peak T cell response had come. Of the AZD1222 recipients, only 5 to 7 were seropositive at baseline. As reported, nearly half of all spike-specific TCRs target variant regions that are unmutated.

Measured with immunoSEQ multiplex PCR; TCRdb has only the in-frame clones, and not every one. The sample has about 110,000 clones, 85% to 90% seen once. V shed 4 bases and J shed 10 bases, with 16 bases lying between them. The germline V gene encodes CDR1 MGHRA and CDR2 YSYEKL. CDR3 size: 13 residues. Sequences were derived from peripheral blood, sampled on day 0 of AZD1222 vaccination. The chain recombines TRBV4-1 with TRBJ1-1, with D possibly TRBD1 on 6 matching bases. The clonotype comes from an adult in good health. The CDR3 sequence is CASSLWGGGGAFF. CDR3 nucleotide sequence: TGCGCCAGCAGCCTTTGGGGTGGGGGCGGAGCTTTCTTT.